The 31 T cell receptor beta chains presented below share a single source sample, sequenced in a study of beta chain features in type 1 diabetes. The investigators reverse transcribed all of the isolated RNA, so they sequenced expressed TCRB transcripts. The table came from immunoSEQ multiplex PCR; TCRdb's copy has only in-frame clones and leaves some out. The profile shows under 950,000 clones, 15% to 20% of them singletons. The sequenced sample was naive CD4+ T cells from blood. These receptors came from a woman under 30 in good health.

This clone turned up a few times. This sequence joins TRBV7-9 and TRBJ2-3, with 9 nucleotides matching TRBD1. This CDR3 contains 16 residues. Trimming at V came to 6 bases and at J to 3 bases, leaving 10 bases not matched to a gene. Germline CDR1 reads SEHNR; CDR2 reads FQNEAQ (reference sequence). CDR3 sequence reads: CASRPAGTGSTDTQYF. In DNA, the CDR3 is TGTGCCAGCAGACCCGCCGGGACAGGGTCAACAGATACGCAGTATTTT.

V is TRBV4-2 and J is TRBJ2-7, with D possibly matching TRBD1 (5 bases). Trimming pared 0 bases from V and 4 bases from J, leaving 19 bases between. The germline V gene encodes CDR1 LGHNA and CDR2 YNFKEQ. The CDR3 consists of 17 residues. CDR3 DNA sequence: TGTGCCAGCAGCCAAGAAGCGCGTTCAGGGCGCGTTTACGAGCAGTACTTC. Residues: CASSQEARSGRVYEQYF.

This clone appeared a few times. The rearrangement joins TRBV7-2 to TRBJ2-1, with D possibly being TRBD2 (6 bases). Trimming shortened V by 1 base and J by 11 bases, and 9 bases separated the two germline ends. The germline V gene encodes CDR1 SGHTA and CDR2 FQGNSA. CDR3 length equals 12 residues. CDR3 sequence (DNA): TGTGCCAGCAGCTTAGTAGGGACTCAGCAGTTCTTC. It translates to CASSLVGTQQFF. Together with reference TRBV7-2 and TRBJ2-1, the CDR3 gives the full variable domain: GAGVSQSPSNKVTEKGKDVELRCDPISGHTALYWYRQSLGQGLEFLIYFQGNSAPDKSGLPSDRFSAERTGGSVSTLTIQRTQQEDSAVYLCASSLVGTQQFFGPGTRLTVL.

This clone was seen a handful of times. The rearrangement joins TRBV23-1 to TRBJ2-7; D unclear. TRBV23-1 is an open reading frame whose function is uncertain. The CDR3 runs to 15 residues. V dropped 2 bases and J dropped 2 bases, with 13 bases sitting between them. The CDR3 DNA reads TGCGCCAGCAGTCAAAAACAGAAAAGAGCCTACGAGCAGTACTTC. This translates into CASSQKQKRAYEQYF.

The chain has TRBV27 and TRBJ2-7; D might be TRBD1 (5 bases). The CDR3 loop spans 15 amino acids. The V gene's germline CDR1 is MNHEY and CDR2 SMNVEV (reference sequence). V dropped 6 bases and J dropped 0 bases, with 15 bases sitting between them. The CDR3 is CASRPLQGGSYEQYF. The CDR3 coding sequence is TGTGCCAGCAGACCTCTCCAGGGTGGCTCCTACGAGCAGTACTTC.

This chain connects TRBV28 to TRBJ1-5; D is possibly TRBD1 (5 bases). The V end was cut by 10 bases, the J end by 0 bases, with 13 bases between. CDR1 is MDHEN and CDR2 is SYDVKM in the germline V gene. The CDR3 runs 14 residues. CDR3 nucleotides: TGTGCCATTCAGGGAGTTTATAGCAATCAGCCCCAGCATTTT. Translated, it gives CAIQGVYSNQPQHF.

J is TRBJ2-7 and V is TRBV7-9; 12 bases are shared with TRBD2. The V gene end was trimmed by 4 bases and the J gene end by 7 bases; junction bases not matched to a gene: 14. The germline V gene encodes CDR1 SEHNR and CDR2 FQNEAQ (reference sequence). The CDR3 covers 17 residues. CDR3 bases: TGTGCCAGCAGCTCCCATCGACTAGCGGGAGAAACGTGGGAGCAGTACTTC. Translated: CASSSHRLAGETWEQYF. The full variable domain, completed using reference TRBV7-9 and TRBJ2-7, is DTGVSQNPRHKITKRGQNVTFRCDPISEHNRLYWYRQTLGQGPEFLTYFQNEAQLEKSRLLSDRFSAERPKGSFSTLEIQRTEQGDSAMYLCASSSHRLAGETWEQYFGPGTRLTVT.

The chain uses TRBV28 and TRBJ2-6, with 10 bases lining up with TRBD2. CDR3 length equals 19 residues. Germline lookup yields CDR1 MDHEN and CDR2 SYDVKM. V dropped 5 bases and J dropped 1; count of bases not matched to a gene: 11. CDR3 residues: CASSSPSGSIGSGANVLTF. CDR3 coding DNA: TGTGCCAGCAGTAGCCCTAGCGGGAGCATAGGGTCTGGGGCCAACGTCCTGACTTTC.

This clone turned up a few times. This chain links TRBV7-9 with TRBJ2-7; D possibly matches TRBD1 or TRBD2 (6 bases each). Germline V lookup: CDR1 SEHNR, CDR2 FQNEAQ (reference sequence). V gave up 3 bases and J gave up 7 bases, with 19 bases separating them. The CDR3 spans 15 residues. The CDR3 protein is CASSLGGDPVREQYF. The CDR3 DNA reads as TGTGCCAGCAGCTTGGGGGGCGACCCCGTGAGGGAGCAGTACTTC.

The chain couples TRBV19 to TRBJ2-1, with D maybe TRBD2 (5 bases). Per the germline V gene, CDR1 is LNHDA and CDR2 is SQIVND (reference sequence). V lost 6 bases and J lost 6, with 18 bases in between. The CDR3 is made up of 15 amino acids. The CDR3 loop is CASRDPSWAGNEQFF. The CDR3 bases are TGTGCCAGTAGGGACCCTAGCTGGGCAGGCAATGAGCAGTTCTTC.

This CDR3 reads CATSIQSPVTQYF. CDR3 nucleotides: TGTGCCACCAGCATCCAGTCCCCGGTTACGCAGTATTTT. V usage is TRBV15 and J usage is TRBJ2-3, with D unclear. The length of the CDR3 is 13 residues. Germline V gene sequence: CDR1 LNHNV, CDR2 YYDKDF (reference sequence). V was cut by 4 bases and J by 8 bases, with 13 bases left in between.

V is TRBV28 and J is TRBJ2-3; D gene uncertain. The CDR3 sequence is 13 residues long. Germline V gene data show CDR1 as MDHEN and CDR2 as SYDVKM. V lost 6 bases to trimming and J lost 5 bases, with 12 bases between them. Written as DNA, the CDR3 is TGTGCCAGCAGACCTGGAGTGGAAGATACGCAGTATTTT. It encodes CASRPGVEDTQYF. The whole variable domain, remainder taken from reference TRBV28 and TRBJ2-3, is DVKVTQSSRYLVKRTGEKVFLECVQDMDHENMFWYRQDPGLGLRLIYFSYDVKMKEKGDIPEGYSVSREKKERFSLILESASTNQTSMYLCASRPGVEDTQYFGPGTRLTVL.

There are a few counts of this clone. V is TRBV29-1 and J is TRBJ2-3; TRBD1 matches 9 bases. The V gene end was trimmed by 6 bases and the J gene end by 3 bases; junction bases not matched to a gene: 13. Germline CDR1 reads SQVTM; CDR2 reads ANQGSEA. CDR3 length: 16 residues. CDR3 sequence reads: CSVPGTGFLGTDTQYF. The CDR3 DNA is TGCAGCGTACCCGGGACAGGGTTCCTGGGGACAGATACGCAGTATTTT.

Only a few counts were recorded for this clone. The chain is built from TRBV6-6 and TRBJ2-5; D is perhaps TRBD2 (5 bases). The CDR3 covers 13 residues. The germline gives CDR1 MNHNY, CDR2 SVGAGI (reference sequence). V was shortened by 6 bases and J by 0 bases, with 8 bases between the two germline ends. This CDR3 reads CASRQDYQETQYF. CDR3 DNA sequence: TGTGCCAGCAGGCAGGACTACCAAGAGACCCAGTACTTC.

This clone was seen only a few times. Other DNA sequences in the sample encode the same CDR3. The chain joins TRBV7-2 to TRBJ2-5, with D uncertain. The CDR3 consists of 12 residues. V was shortened by 0 bases and J by 5 bases, with 4 bases between the two germline ends. The germline CDR1 and CDR2 sequences are SGHTA and FQGNSA. The CDR3 is CASSLALETQYF. The CDR3 DNA follows: TGTGCCAGCAGCTTAGCGTTGGAGACCCAGTACTTC.

This clone appeared a few times. This rearrangement joins TRBV27 to TRBJ2-5; D gene uncertain. The germline V and J ends were trimmed by 6 bases and 0 bases, with 8 bases remaining between them. There are 13 residues in the CDR3. The germline V gene has CDR1 MNHEY and CDR2 SMNVEV (reference sequence). The CDR3 region is CASRSLNQETQYF. CDR3 bases: TGTGCCAGCAGATCACTGAACCAAGAGACCCAGTACTTC.

The table lists this clone with a few counts. The chain employs TRBV19 and TRBJ2-2; D might be TRBD2 (5 bases). The germline V and J ends were trimmed by 4 bases and 4 bases, with 16 bases remaining between them. CDR1 is LNHDA, CDR2 SQIVND, per germline (reference sequence). There are 16 residues in the CDR3. CDR3 in DNA: TGTGCCAGTAGTAATATCGGGGATGCGAGCACCGGGGAGCTGTTTTTT. Translated, it gives CASSNIGDASTGELFF.

This clone was detected a few times. The genes are TRBV5-1 and TRBJ2-5, with 8 bases fitting TRBD1. Germline loops: CDR1 SGHRS, CDR2 YFSETQ. After removal of 0 bases from V and 5 bases from J, the junction contained 6 bases not matched to a gene. CDR3 size: 15 residues. CDR3 nucleotide sequence: TGCGCCAGCAGCTTGGCCCCAGGGGGCAGCGAGACCCAGTACTTC. Encoded protein: CASSLAPGGSETQYF. Combining the CDR3 with reference TRBV5-1 and TRBJ2-5 gives the whole variable domain KAGVTQTPRYLIKTRGQQVTLSCSPISGHRSVSWYQQTPGQGLQFLFEYFSETQRNKGNFPGRFSGRQFSNSRSEMNVSTLELGDSALYLCASSLAPGGSETQYFGPGTRLLVL.

This chain connects TRBV7-2 to TRBJ2-1, with 11 bases identical to TRBD2. The trim removed 5 bases at V and 3 bases at J, leaving 3 bases unmatched. This CDR3 is built from 15 residues. Germline values: CDR1 SGHTA, CDR2 FQGNSA. This CDR3 reads CASSPTSGIYNEQFF. DNA for the CDR3: TGTGCCAGCAGCCCGACTAGCGGGATCTACAATGAGCAGTTCTTC.

This clone was seen only a few times. The rearrangement joins TRBV7-3 to TRBJ2-7, with TRBD1 matching 7 bases. Trimming removed 4 bases from V and 6 bases from J; junction bases left unmatched: 12. CDR3 length: 15 amino acids. From germline, CDR1 is SGHTA and CDR2 FQGTGA. CDR3 in amino acids: CASSSEGASFGEQYF. DNA for the CDR3: TGTGCCAGCAGCTCCGAGGGGGCTAGTTTTGGCGAGCAGTACTTC.

V and J are TRBV10-2 and TRBJ2-6, with TRBD1 matching 7 bases. Germline V gives CDR1 WSHSY, CDR2 SAAADI. The V segment lost 2 bases and the J segment 0 bases; nucleotides outside the gene matches: 4. This CDR3 is built from 17 residues. Written as DNA, the CDR3 is TGCGCCAGCAGTGAGGGGGACAGAAACTCTGGGGCCAACGTCCTGACTTTC. Translating it yields CASSEGDRNSGANVLTF.

The chain carries TRBV4-3 and TRBJ2-5; 7 nucleotides match TRBD2. The CDR3 consists of 15 residues. V lost 0 bases to trimming and J lost 5 bases; unmatched junction nucleotides: 6. Germline CDR1 and CDR2: LGHNA and YSLEER. CDR3 protein: CASSQDQAGWETQYF. CDR3 nucleotides: TGCGCCAGCAGCCAAGATCAAGCGGGGTGGGAGACCCAGTACTTC.

This clone was picked up a small number of times. The chain joins TRBV15 to TRBJ1-6, with unresolved D. V was pared by 5 bases and J by 3 bases, with 8 bases between. The CDR3 spans 14 residues. Germline lookup yields CDR1 LNHNV and CDR2 YYDKDF (reference sequence). CDR3 coding DNA: TGTGCCACCAGCGGACGGTACTATAATTCACCCCTCCACTTT. Translation: CATSGRYYNSPLHF.

The chain joins TRBV2 to TRBJ1-2, with 8 nucleotides matching TRBD1. V shed 2 bases, J shed 6 bases, and the junction held 5 bases outside the gene matches. This CDR3 has 14 amino acids. Germline V CDR1 and CDR2: SNHLY, FYNNEI. CDR3 DNA sequence: TGTGCCAGCAGTGAAACCGGGACAGGAGATGGCTACACCTTC. Translating it yields CASSETGTGDGYTF.

This chain uses TRBV9 with TRBJ2-1; 7 bases are shared with TRBD2. This CDR3 contains 15 residues. With V trimmed by 0 bases and J by 3 bases, 3 bases remained unmatched. Germline values: CDR1 SGDLS, CDR2 YYNGEE. For the CDR3, the DNA is TGTGCCAGCAGCGTAGTGGCGGGAGACTACAATGAGCAGTTCTTC. Encoded protein: CASSVVAGDYNEQFF.

V usage is TRBV18 and J usage is TRBJ1-5; D ambiguous. The CDR3 is 13 residues long. V lost 2 bases to trimming and J lost 3 bases, with 5 bases between them. The germline gives CDR1 KGHSH, CDR2 LQKENI. This CDR3 is CASSPGNNQPQHF. For the CDR3, the DNA is TGTGCCAGCTCACCAGGGAACAATCAGCCCCAGCATTTT.

With respect to this clone: Other nucleotide sequences from this sample produce the same CDR3. This chain uses TRBV7-2 with TRBJ2-5; no clear D gene. Germline V gene sequence: CDR1 SGHTA, CDR2 FQGNSA. CDR3 length: 12 residues. Trimming took off 0 bases at V and 4 bases at J, with 3 bases between the two ends. The CDR3 loop reads CASSLARETQYF. For the CDR3, the DNA is TGTGCCAGCAGCTTAGCAAGAGAGACCCAGTACTTC.

This clone was observed a handful of times. CDR3 loop: CASSLVGVANTEAFF. The CDR3 DNA follows: TGTGCCAGCAGCTTGGTGGGGGTCGCCAACACTGAAGCTTTCTTT. This sequence joins TRBV5-4 and TRBJ1-1; D perhaps matches TRBD1 (5 bases). V lost 0 bases to trimming and J lost 2 bases, with 11 bases between them. Germline V gene sequence: CDR1 SGHNT, CDR2 YYREEE (reference sequence). The CDR3 runs 15 residues.

This clone has a handful of counts. V is TRBV4-3 and J is TRBJ1-4; D is unclear. Per the germline V gene, CDR1 is LGHNA and CDR2 is YSLEER. CDR3 size: 17 residues. The V end lost 3 bases, the J end lost 0 bases, and 14 bases lay between the germline ends. The CDR3 protein is CASSHRYLGSTNEKLFF. The DNA for the CDR3 is TGCGCCAGCAGCCATCGCTACCTAGGGTCAACTAATGAAAAACTGTTTTTT.

This chain links TRBV20-1 with TRBJ2-3; D might be TRBD2 (5 bases). The CDR3 is 10 amino acids. The germline gives CDR1 DFQATT, CDR2 SNEGSKA (reference sequence). V dropped 7 bases and J dropped 4 bases, with 6 bases sitting between them. CDR3 DNA sequence: TGCAGTGTCGGGGCAGATACGCAGTATTTT. Translation: CSVGADTQYF.

This clone was seen more than once but under ten times. The rearrangement links TRBV19 to TRBJ2-2; tentative D call: TRBD2 (6 bases). Germline CDR1 is LNHDA and CDR2 is SQIVND (reference sequence). The V and J ends lost 8 bases and 0 bases respectively, with 13 bases between them. The CDR3 contains 15 residues. CDR3 sequence: CASRAWRANTGELFF. Written as DNA, the CDR3 is TGTGCCAGTCGTGCGTGGAGGGCGAACACCGGGGAGCTGTTTTTT.